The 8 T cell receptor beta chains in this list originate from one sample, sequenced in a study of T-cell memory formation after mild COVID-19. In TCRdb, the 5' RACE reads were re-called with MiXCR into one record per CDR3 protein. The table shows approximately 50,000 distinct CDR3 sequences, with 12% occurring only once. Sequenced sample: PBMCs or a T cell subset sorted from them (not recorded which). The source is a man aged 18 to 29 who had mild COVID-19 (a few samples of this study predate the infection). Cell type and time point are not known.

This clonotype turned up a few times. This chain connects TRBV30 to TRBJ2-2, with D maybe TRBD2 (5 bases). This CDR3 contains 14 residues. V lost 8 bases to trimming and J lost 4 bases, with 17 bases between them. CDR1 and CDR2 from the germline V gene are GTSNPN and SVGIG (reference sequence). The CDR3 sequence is CAGPRGKITGELFF. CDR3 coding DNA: TGTGCCGGCCCCCGGGGTAAAATCACCGGGGAGCTGTTTTTT.

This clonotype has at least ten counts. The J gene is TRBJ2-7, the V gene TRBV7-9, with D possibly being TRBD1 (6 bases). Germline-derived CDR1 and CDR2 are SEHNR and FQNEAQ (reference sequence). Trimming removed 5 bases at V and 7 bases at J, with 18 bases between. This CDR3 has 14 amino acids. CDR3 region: CASSPAQGRWEQYV. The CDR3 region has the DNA TGTGCCAGCAGCCCCGCCCAGGGGAGATGGGAGCAGTACGTC.

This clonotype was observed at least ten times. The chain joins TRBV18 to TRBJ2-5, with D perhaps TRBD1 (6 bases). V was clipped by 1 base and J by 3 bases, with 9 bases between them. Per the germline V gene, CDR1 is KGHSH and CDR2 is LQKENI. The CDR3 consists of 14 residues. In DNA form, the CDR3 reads TGTGCCAGCTCACCACTGACAGGAGAAGAGACCCAGTACTTC. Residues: CASSPLTGEETQYF.

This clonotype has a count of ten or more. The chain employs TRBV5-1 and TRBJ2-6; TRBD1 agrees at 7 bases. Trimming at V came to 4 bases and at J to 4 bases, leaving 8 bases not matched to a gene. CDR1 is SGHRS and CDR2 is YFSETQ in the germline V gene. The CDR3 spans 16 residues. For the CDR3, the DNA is TGCGCCAGCAGCGGTTCGACAGGGTCCGGGGCCAACGTCCTGACTTTC. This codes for CASSGSTGSGANVLTF.

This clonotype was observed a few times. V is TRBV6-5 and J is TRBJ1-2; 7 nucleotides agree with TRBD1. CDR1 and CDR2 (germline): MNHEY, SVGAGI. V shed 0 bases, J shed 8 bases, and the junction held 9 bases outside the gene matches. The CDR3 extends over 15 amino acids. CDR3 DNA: TGTGCCAGCAGTTACTCGGCGTCAGGGGGACGGGGCTACACCTTC. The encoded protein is CASSYSASGGRGYTF.

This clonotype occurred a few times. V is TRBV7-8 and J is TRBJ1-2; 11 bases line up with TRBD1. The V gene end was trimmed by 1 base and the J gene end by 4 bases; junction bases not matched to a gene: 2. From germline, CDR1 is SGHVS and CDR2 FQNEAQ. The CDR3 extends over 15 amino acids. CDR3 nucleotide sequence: TGTGCCAGCAGCTTAGGGGACAGGGGGACCTATGGCTACACCTTC. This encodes CASSLGDRGTYGYTF.

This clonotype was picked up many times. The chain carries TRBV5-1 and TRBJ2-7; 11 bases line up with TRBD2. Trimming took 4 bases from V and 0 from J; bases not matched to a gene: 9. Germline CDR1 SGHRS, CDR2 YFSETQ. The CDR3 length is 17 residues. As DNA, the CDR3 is TGCGCCAGCAGCCCACCTACTAGCGGGGGCTTCTCCTACGAGCAGTACTTC. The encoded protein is CASSPPTSGGFSYEQYF.

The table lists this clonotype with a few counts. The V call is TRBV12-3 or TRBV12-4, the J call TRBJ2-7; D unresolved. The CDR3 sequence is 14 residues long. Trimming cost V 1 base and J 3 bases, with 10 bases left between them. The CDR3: CASSLGLINYEQYV. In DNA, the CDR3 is TGTGCCAGCAGTTTAGGGCTCATAAACTACGAGCAGTACGTC.